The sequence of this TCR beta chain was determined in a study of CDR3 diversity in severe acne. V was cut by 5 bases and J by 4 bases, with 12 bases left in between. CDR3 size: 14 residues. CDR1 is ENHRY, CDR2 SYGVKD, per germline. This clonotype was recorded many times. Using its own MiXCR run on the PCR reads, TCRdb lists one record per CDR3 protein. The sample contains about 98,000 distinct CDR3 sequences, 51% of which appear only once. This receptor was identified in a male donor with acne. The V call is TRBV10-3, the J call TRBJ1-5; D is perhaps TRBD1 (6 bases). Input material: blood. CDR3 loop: CAISREGGNQPQHF. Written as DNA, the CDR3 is TGTGCCATCAGTCGGGAGGGGGGTAATCAGCCCCAGCATTTT.